The sequence of this T cell receptor beta chain was determined in a study of blood T cells in healthy people across ages. Germline assignment: CDR1 MNHEY and CDR2 SVGAGI. Between the trimmed V and J ends, which lost 6 bases and 1 base, there was a span of 10 bases. CDR3 length: 14 residues. Primers used in a second PCR of roughly 7 to 12 cycles were a sample-barcoded 5' primer and a J-beta primer mix. TCRdb analysed the 5' RACE reads with MiXCR anew, one entry per CDR3 protein. This table has 600,000 or so distinct CDR3 sequences, more than 45% appearing once. The clonotype was recovered from an older man in good health. Source material: blood. The chain is built from TRBV6-5 and TRBJ1-5, with no clear D. CDR3 sequence reads: CASRSGGSNQPQHF. CDR3 nucleotides: TGTGCCAGCAGGTCAGGAGGGAGCAATCAGCCCCAGCATTTT.